This T cell receptor (beta chain) was recorded in a study of blood T cells in healthy people across ages. General observations from the study: Not knowing donor CMV status may have confounded expanded clonotype changes.

Next came a second PCR, run for about 7 to 12 cycles, which used a sample-barcoded 5' primer along with a J-beta primer mix. Each of the samples gave a minimum of 2.5 million paired-end reads that contained CDR3. Each CDR3 protein gets one entry after TCRdb re-called the 5' RACE reads with MiXCR. The sample has 700,000 to 800,000 distinct CDR3 sequences; 40% to 45% are singletons. Donors were systemically healthy Caucasian individuals from Russia aged roughly 6 to 100 years. Points on this clonotype: The antigen is unknown.

CDR3 length: 15 amino acids. CDR1 is KGHSH and CDR2 is LQKENI in the germline V gene. Unmatched junction bases numbered 1, after V lost 2 bases and J lost 2 bases. What was sequenced was blood. The rearrangement uses TRBV18 and TRBJ2-3; 10 bases agree with TRBD2. The sequence came from a woman aged 55-69 years in good health. DNA of the CDR3: TGTGCCAGCTCACCAACTAGCGGGACCACAGATACGCAGTATTTT. Encoded protein: CASSPTSGTTDTQYF.